This TCR beta chain was sequenced for a study of blood T cell repertoires in COVID-19. Across the study: There were acute and convalescent COVID-19 samples, and they came from the United States, Italy and Spain.

This table comes from immunoSEQ multiplex PCR, and its TCRdb copy is limited to in-frame clones, with some not included. This table holds approximately 150,000 clones, around 90% found once. V shed 3 bases and J shed 3 bases, with 6 bases lying between them. Germline CDR1 and CDR2: SQVTM and ANQGSEA. The CDR3 is 12 residues long. The V call is TRBV29-1, the J call TRBJ2-1, with unresolved D. This TCR was sampled from a human donor in a cohort sampled during active COVID-19. What was sequenced was peripheral blood. CDR3 coding DNA: TGCAGCGTTGATTACAGCTACAATGAGCAGTTCTTC. Its protein is CSVDYSYNEQFF.